These T cell receptor beta chains were read from a single sample in a study of blood T cell repertoires in COVID-19. Method: immunoSEQ multiplex PCR; TCRdb's copy keeps in-frame clones and lacks some. Among 95,000 to 150,000 clones listed, around 81% were seen once. The sequencing sample was made of peripheral blood. The receptors were gathered from a man between 65 and 79 years old with acute or convalescent COVID-19. CDR3s include the opening cysteine and the closing phenylalanine or tryptophan. The D gene is left open where the match is weak. Expanded clones are given a class, and other clones once, few, many or no size at all.

NA TRBJ1-3 NA TRBV11-3 CASSLGGINRGNTIYF TGTGCCAGCAGCTTGGGAGGGATCAACCGAGGAAACACCATATATTTT
NA TRBJ2-2 TRBD1 TRBV6-2/TRBV6-3 CASSRQGTGELFF TGTGCCAGCAGTCGACAGGGGACCGGGGAGCTGTTTTTT
NA TRBJ2-2 TRBD2 TRBV6-4 CASSRTSGGAWTGELFF TGTGCCAGCAGTCGGACTAGCGGGGGGGCTTGGACCGGGGAGCTGTTTTTT
once TRBJ1-2 TRBD1 TRBV5-1 CASSPGQDIIHGYTF TGCGCCAGCAGCCCCGGACAGGATATAATCCATGGCTACACCTTC
once TRBJ1-4 NA TRBV27 CASSKGAGFNEKLFF TGTGCCAGCAGTAAAGGGGCAGGCTTTAATGAAAAACTGTTTTTT
once TRBJ1-4 TRBD1 TRBV7-2 CASSLRGQGTEKLFF TGTGCCAGCAGCTTACGAGGACAGGGAACTGAAAAACTGTTTTTT
NA TRBJ1-1 TRBD1 TRBV30 CAWDRGANTEAFF TGTGCCTGGGACAGGGGGGCAAACACTGAAGCTTTCTTT
NA TRBJ2-1 TRBD2 TRBV9 CASSPGGVDEQFF TGTGCCAGCAGCCCCGGGGGGGTGGATGAGCAGTTCTTC
NA TRBJ2-2 TRBD2 TRBV5-1 CASSTPGLAGGTGELFF TGCGCCAGCAGCACTCCGGGACTAGCGGGGGGGACCGGGGAGCTGTTTTTT
NA TRBJ2-7 TRBD1 TRBV29-1 CSVPGGPYEQYF TGCAGCGTACCAGGGGGCCCCTACGAGCAGTACTTC
NA TRBJ1-2 NA TRBV5-7 CASSSFDGEGYTF TGTGCCAGCAGCTCCTTCGACGGAGAAGGCTACACCTTC
NA TRBJ2-2 NA TRBV12-5 CASGPNPPQGRAGELFF TGTGCTAGTGGTCCCAACCCTCCCCAGGGGAGGGCCGGGGAGCTGTTTTTT
NA TRBJ2-1 NA TRBV3-1/TRBV3-2 CASSQGVGQGNNEQFF TGTGCCAGCAGCCAAGGGGTGGGGCAGGGGAACAATGAGCAGTTCTTC
NA TRBJ2-1 TRBD2 TRBV6-5 CASRTSGGTLYEQFF TGTGCCAGCAGAACTAGCGGGGGGACTTTATATGAGCAGTTCTTC
NA TRBJ1-2 TRBD1 TRBV5-1 CASASGTGYGYTF TGCGCCAGCGCATCCGGGACAGGGTATGGCTACACCTTC
NA TRBJ2-2 NA TRBV7-3 CASSLQHTGELFF TGTGCCAGCAGCCTACAGCACACCGGGGAGCTGTTTTTT
NA TRBJ1-1 NA TRBV6-5 CASSYRGPGSTEAFF TGTGCCAGCAGTTACCGCGGTCCCGGTTCTACTGAAGCTTTCTTT
NA TRBJ2-1 NA TRBV25-1 CASSEGLEGEQFF TGTGCCAGCAGTGAAGGTTTGGAGGGTGAGCAGTTCTTC
once TRBJ2-1 NA TRBV9 CASSVEDYVYNEQFF TGTGCCAGCAGCGTAGAGGACTATGTCTACAATGAGCAGTTCTTC
NA TRBJ1-1 NA TRBV9 CASSVFDSTEAFF TGTGCCAGCAGCGTATTTGACAGCACTGAAGCTTTCTTT
NA TRBJ2-1 NA TRBV29-1 CSVEDPIRVREQFF TGCAGCGTTGAAGATCCTATCCGGGTAAGGGAGCAGTTCTTC
few TRBJ2-2 NA TRBV19 CASIQGGFTGELFF TGTGCCAGTATCCAGGGAGGTTTCACCGGGGAGCTGTTTTTT
NA TRBJ1-2 NA TRBV4-3 CASSQDSRTEGYTF TGCGCCAGCAGCCAAGATTCTAGGACTGAAGGCTACACCTTC
NA TRBJ1-1 NA TRBV2 CASRPNSSPRAFF TGTGCCAGCAGACCTAACTCATCCCCTCGGGCTTTCTTT
NA TRBJ2-5 NA TRBV24-1 CATSDRALETQYF TGTGCCACCAGTGACCGAGCACTAGAGACCCAGTACTTC
NA TRBJ1-1 NA TRBV18 CASSPWAGGMNTEAFF TGTGCCAGCTCACCATGGGCAGGCGGGATGAACACTGAAGCTTTCTTT
NA TRBJ1-4 NA TRBV19 CASSPGGTPSEKLFF TGTGCCAGTAGCCCCGGGGGGACACCAAGCGAAAAACTGTTTTTT
NA TRBJ1-1 NA TRBV6-4 CASLSQGTEAFF TGTGCCAGCCTATCCCAGGGCACTGAAGCTTTCTTT
once TRBJ2-3 NA TRBV18 CASSKNRDLRDTQYF TGTGCCAGCTCAAAAAATCGGGATTTAAGGGATACGCAGTATTTT
NA TRBJ2-7 NA TRBV19 CATRDSPSYEQYF TGTGCCACCCGAGACAGTCCCTCCTACGAGCAGTACTTC
NA TRBJ2-1 NA TRBV19 CAAGESPYNEQFF TGTGCCGCAGGCGAGTCCCCCTACAATGAGCAGTTCTTC
NA TRBJ1-5 NA TRBV29-1 CSARDFNQPQHF TGCAGCGCTCGGGACTTCAATCAGCCCCAGCATTTT
NA TRBJ1-1 NA TRBV3-1/TRBV3-2 CASSQPTEDETEAFF TGTGCCAGCAGCCAACCCACGGAGGATGAGACTGAAGCTTTCTTT
once TRBJ2-1 NA TRBV30 CAVRKAGAGNEQFF TGTGCCGTCAGGAAGGCGGGGGCAGGCAATGAGCAGTTCTTC
NA TRBJ2-7 NA TRBV29-1 CSAHGGRSYEQYF TGCAGCGCACACGGAGGGAGATCCTACGAGCAGTACTTC
few TRBJ2-1 TRBD2 TRBV5-1 CASSPPSGAYNEQFF TGCGCCAGCAGCCCCCCGAGCGGGGCCTACAATGAGCAGTTCTTC
NA TRBJ1-5 NA TRBV5-1 CASSLGEQGIYQPQHF TGCGCCAGCAGCTTGGGGGAACAGGGCATTTATCAGCCCCAGCATTTT
NA TRBJ1-2 TRBD1 TRBV5-4 CASRAPGQGAGGSYTF TGTGCCAGCAGGGCCCCGGGACAGGGGGCGGGTGGGAGCTACACCTTC
NA TRBJ2-2 TRBD2 TRBV4-2 CASSQDPAGGPQTGELFF TGTGCCAGCAGCCAAGATCCAGCGGGGGGGCCACAAACCGGGGAGCTGTTTTTT
NA TRBJ2-5 TRBD1 TRBV5-4 CASSPRPGTENQETQYF TGTGCCAGCAGTCCCCGTCCCGGGACAGAGAACCAAGAGACCCAGTACTTC
few TRBJ1-1 NA TRBV6-5 CASSYFRGLSEAFF TGTGCCAGCAGTTACTTCAGGGGTCTTAGTGAAGCTTTCTTT
NA TRBJ1-5 NA TRBV7-2 CASSLEAAASAPQHF TGTGCCAGCAGCTTAGAAGCGGCAGCGTCCGCGCCCCAGCATTTT
NA TRBJ2-3 TRBD2 TRBV19 CASSFRTSGTDTQYF TGTGCCAGTAGTTTCAGGACTAGCGGCACAGATACGCAGTATTTT
few TRBJ1-2 TRBD1 TRBV6-5 CASSRNGQGANGYTF TGTGCCAGCAGTCGTAATGGACAGGGGGCAAATGGCTACACCTTC
NA TRBJ2-7 NA TRBV12-5 CASGLRKRDTRLLEQYF TGTGCTAGTGGTTTGCGGAAACGGGACACACGCCTCCTCGAGCAGTACTTC
NA TRBJ1-1 TRBD1 TRBV25-1 CASNYEGAIEAFF TGTGCCAGCAACTATGAGGGGGCTATTGAAGCTTTCTTT
NA TRBJ1-6 TRBD1 TRBV7-2 CASSLASRTGNSPLHF TGTGCCAGCAGCTTAGCATCCCGGACAGGGAATTCACCCCTCCACTTT
NA TRBJ1-1 TRBD1 TRBV18 CASSRRQGSENTEAFF TGTGCCAGCTCACGACGACAGGGCTCTGAGAACACTGAAGCTTTCTTT
NA TRBJ1-2 TRBD1 TRBV11-2 CASSPGGQIIYGYTF TGTGCCAGCAGCCCCGGGGGACAGATCATCTATGGCTACACCTTC
NA TRBJ2-7 TRBD1 TRBV24-1 CATSDSVPGTGETYEQYF TGTGCCACCAGTGATTCGGTCCCCGGGACAGGGGAGACCTACGAGCAGTACTTC